These 22 T cell receptor beta chains were sequenced from one sample in a study of blood T cell repertoires in COVID-19. The data were produced by immunoSEQ multiplex PCR, yet TCRdb's version contains in-frame clones alone and is incomplete. Here the sample spans 90,000 to 120,000 clones, 89% being singletons. The sample taken for sequencing was peripheral blood. All receptors come from a man in his forties or fifties with active or convalescent COVID-19.

This clone was seen only once. This rearrangement joins TRBV4-3 to TRBJ1-2; TRBD1 agrees at 7 bases. CDR3 length: 14 amino acids. The V gene's germline CDR1 is LGHNA and CDR2 YSLEER. Trimming at V came to 5 bases and at J to 5 bases, leaving 8 bases not matched to a gene. The CDR3, as DNA: TGCGCCAGCAGCTTAGAAAGGGGGCCATATGGCTACACCTTC. Encoded protein: CASSLERGPYGYTF.

This sequence joins TRBV5-4 and TRBJ1-1, with D possibly matching TRBD1 (5 bases). The germline V gene has CDR1 SGHNT and CDR2 YYREEE (reference sequence). Between the trimmed V and J ends, which lost 2 bases and 1 base, there was a span of 6 bases. The CDR3 consists of 13 residues. The CDR3 is CASSFGQNTEAFF. The CDR3 DNA is TGTGCCAGCAGCTTCGGACAGAACACTGAAGCTTTCTTT.

J is TRBJ1-1 and V is TRBV19; D might be TRBD1 (6 bases). The germline V and J ends were trimmed by 4 bases and 1 base, with 13 bases remaining between them. CDR1 LNHDA and CDR2 SQIVND come from the germline V gene (reference sequence). The CDR3 totals 15 residues. CDR3 in amino acids: CASSTYQGRNTEAFF. The CDR3 DNA follows: TGTGCCAGTAGTACTTACCAGGGGCGGAACACTGAAGCTTTCTTT.

This clone was found a few times. The V and J genes are TRBV5-1 and TRBJ2-2; 11 nucleotides match TRBD2. Germline values: CDR1 SGHRS, CDR2 YFSETQ. J lost 2 bases, V lost 6 bases, and 6 bases had no gene match. CDR3 length equals 16 residues. In DNA, the CDR3 is TGCGCCAGCAACAGCCTAGCGGGAGGTAACACCGGGGAGCTGTTTTTT. This gives the protein CASNSLAGGNTGELFF. The full variable domain, in which reference TRBV5-1 and TRBJ2-2 provide the parts outside the CDR3, is KAGVTQTPRYLIKTRGQQVTLSCSPISGHRSVSWYQQTPGQGLQFLFEYFSETQRNKGNFPGRFSGRQFSNSRSEMNVSTLELGDSALYLCASNSLAGGNTGELFFGEGSRLTVL.

The genes are TRBV9 and TRBJ2-5; TRBD1 agrees at 7 bases. Germline assignment: CDR1 SGDLS and CDR2 YYNGEE. Unmatched junction bases numbered 5, after V lost 4 bases and J lost 5 bases. The CDR3 extends over 13 amino acids. The CDR3 DNA sequence: TGTGCCAGCAGCTCGAGGGGACAGGAGACCCAGTACTTC. It translates to CASSSRGQETQYF. Filled out from reference TRBV9 and TRBJ2-5, the complete variable domain reads DSGVTQTPKHLITATGQRVTLRCSPRSGDLSVYWYQQSLDQGLQFLIQYYNGEERAKGNILERFSAQQFPDLHSELNLSSLELGDSALYFCASSSRGQETQYFGPGTRLLVL.

This clone was recorded only once. The chain uses TRBV12-3 or TRBV12-4 and TRBJ1-2; 9 bases are shared with TRBD1. This CDR3 region has 13 residues. J gave up 8 bases and V 6 bases, and 7 bases lay outside the gene matches. For the CDR3, the DNA is TGTGCCAGCAGCTGGGACAGGGTCGACGGCTACACCTTC. Protein: CASSWDRVDGYTF.

This chain connects TRBV7-2 to TRBJ2-2, with 8 bases that match TRBD2. J was trimmed by 6 bases and V by 5 bases; bases with no gene match: 5. Germline values: CDR1 SGHTA, CDR2 FQGNSA. The CDR3 runs 14 residues. The CDR3 region has the DNA TGTGCCAGCAGCCAGACTAGCGTCCCCGGGGAGCTGTTTTTT. Amino acids: CASSQTSVPGELFF.

This chain uses TRBV2 with TRBJ2-1, with TRBD2 matching over 9 bases. The germline gives CDR1 SNHLY, CDR2 FYNNEI. Trimming at V came to 10 bases and at J to 11 bases, leaving 15 bases not matched to a gene. The CDR3 runs 14 residues. CDR3 nucleotide sequence: TGTGCCACCAACCTCGGACTAGCGAGCCCCCAGCAGTTCTTC. This sequence encodes CATNLGLASPQQFF.

The V and J genes are TRBV24-1 and TRBJ1-2; 8 bases fit TRBD1. Germline V gene data show CDR1 as KGHDR and CDR2 as SFDVKD. The CDR3 consists of 13 residues. V lost 7 bases, J lost 6 bases, and 6 bases stayed unmatched. CDR3 residues: CATSAGQGNGYTF. Written as DNA, the CDR3 is TGTGCCACCAGCGCCGGACAGGGAAATGGCTACACCTTC.

The chain links TRBV11-2 to TRBJ1-2; 8 nucleotides agree with TRBD1. V trimming: 4 bases; J trimming: 7 bases; junction bases outside the gene matches: 2. The CDR3 is 12 amino acids. Germline V CDR1 and CDR2: SGHAT, FQNNGV. In nucleotides, the CDR3 is TGTGCCAGCAGCTCAACAGGGGGTGGCTACACCTTC. Translating gives CASSSTGGGYTF. Combining the CDR3 with reference TRBV11-2 and TRBJ1-2 gives the whole variable domain EAGVAQSPRYKIIEKRQSVAFWCNPISGHATLYWYQQILGQGPKLLIQFQNNGVVDDSQLPKDRFSAERLKGVDSTLKIQPAKLEDSAVYLCASSSTGGGYTFGSGTRLTVV.

The V call is TRBV19, the J call TRBJ2-3; a weak D match, TRBD1 (7 bases). Trimming removed 5 bases from V and 5 bases from J, with 17 bases in between. The CDR3 contains 15 residues. Germline assignment: CDR1 LNHDA and CDR2 SQIVND (reference sequence). Here the CDR3 reads CASSGRQGGGDTQYF. In DNA form, the CDR3 reads TGTGCCAGTAGTGGACGACAGGGAGGAGGAGATACGCAGTATTTT.

The DNA for the CDR3 is TGTGCCAGTAGCGGACAGATGGGTTCACCCCTCCACTTT. Its translation is CASSGQMGSPLHF. The V call is TRBV19, the J call TRBJ1-6, with a weak D call TRBD1 (6 bases). Trimming pared 6 bases from V and 9 bases from J, leaving 12 bases between. The germline gives CDR1 LNHDA, CDR2 SQIVND (reference sequence). The CDR3 consists of 13 residues.

This clone appeared once. The J gene is TRBJ2-7, the V gene TRBV27, with TRBD1 matching 8 bases. Losses at the gene ends were 5 bases for V and 3 bases for J; bases not matched to a gene: 12. The CDR3 runs 16 residues. Germline V gene data show CDR1 as MNHEY and CDR2 as SMNVEV (reference sequence). CDR3 DNA sequence: TGTGCCAGCAGTCCCCTGGCCGGGACAGGCCTCTACGAGCAGTACTTC. Its protein product is CASSPLAGTGLYEQYF.

This chain connects TRBV5-4 to TRBJ1-3; TRBD1 is a possible D gene (5 bases). The germline V and J ends were trimmed by 4 bases and 4 bases, with 12 bases remaining between them. The germline V gene has CDR1 SGHNT and CDR2 YYREEE (reference sequence). CDR3 length equals 14 residues. The CDR3 DNA sequence: TGTGCCAGCAGCCGCTGGGGCTCCGGAAACACCATATATTTT. It translates to CASSRWGSGNTIYF.

The CDR3 is CASSTSGRGTYTDTQYF. The CDR3 nucleotides are TGTGCCAGCAGCACAAGCGGGAGGGGTACTTACACAGATACGCAGTATTTT. The V call is TRBV7-3, the J call TRBJ2-3; TRBD2 matches at 10 bases. V dropped 5 bases and J dropped 2; count of bases not matched to a gene: 10. The CDR3 runs to 17 residues. Germline assignment: CDR1 SGHTA and CDR2 FQGTGA.

CDR3 coding DNA: TGTGCCAGCAGCGGAATATCCGGGACAGCTGGAAACACCATATATTTT. Translated: CASSGISGTAGNTIYF. The genes are TRBV5-6 and TRBJ1-3, with TRBD1 identical over 7 bases. The CDR3 spans 16 residues. Germline V gene sequence: CDR1 SGHDT, CDR2 YYEEEE. The V segment lost 4 bases and the J segment 2 bases; nucleotides outside the gene matches: 9.

The chain joins TRBV9 to TRBJ2-3; 11 bases line up with TRBD2. Germline trimming cut 4 bases from V and 6 bases from J; bases unmatched to any gene: 16. Looked up from germline, CDR1 is SGDLS and CDR2 is YYNGEE. This CDR3 has 18 amino acids. Here the CDR3 DNA reads TGTGCCAGCAGCATTGCCGGGGATCTAGCGGGAGGAAGGGATACGCAGTATTTT. Translating it yields CASSIAGDLAGGRDTQYF.

The chain carries TRBV5-1 and TRBJ1-1; D may be TRBD1 (5 bases). Trimming took 4 bases from V and 1 from J, leaving 5 bases between them. This CDR3 contains 12 residues. The germline V gene has CDR1 SGHRS and CDR2 YFSETQ. In DNA, the CDR3 is TGCGCCAGCAGCAGGGGGAACACTGAAGCTTTCTTT. It is translated as CASSRGNTEAFF.

The chain links TRBV18 to TRBJ1-3; D is undetermined. The ends were cut back, 4 bases at V and 8 bases at J, with 15 bases in the middle. The CDR3 extends over 14 amino acids. Looked up from germline, CDR1 is KGHSH and CDR2 is LQKENI. CDR3 nucleotides: TGTGCCAGCTCACTACGACAAGACCAAGACACCATATATTTT. As protein: CASSLRQDQDTIYF.

This rearrangement joins TRBV4-1 to TRBJ2-3; 12 bases fit TRBD2. The CDR3 extends over 16 amino acids. V lost 4 bases to trimming and J lost 4 bases; unmatched junction nucleotides: 6. CDR1 and CDR2 (germline): MGHRA, YSYEKL. Written as DNA, the CDR3 is TGCGCCAGCAGCCCCCGACTAGCGGGAGAGTCAGATACGCAGTATTTT. It translates to CASSPRLAGESDTQYF.

The chain combines TRBV6-5 with TRBJ1-4; D remains unclear. From germline, CDR1 is MNHEY and CDR2 SVGAGI. This CDR3 is built from 12 residues. V shed 5 bases and J shed 7 bases, with 8 bases lying between them. The CDR3 region is CASSLSGEKLFF. The CDR3 DNA reads TGTGCCAGCAGTCTATCGGGTGAAAAACTGTTTTTT.

The J gene is TRBJ1-4, the V gene TRBV5-4; the D gene is possibly TRBD1 (6 bases). V shed 0 bases and J shed 5 bases, with 11 bases lying between them. Germline CDR1 is SGHNT and CDR2 is YYREEE (reference sequence). This CDR3 spans 15 amino acids. The CDR3 here is CASSLDTGLNEKLFF. The CDR3 DNA reads TGTGCCAGCAGCTTGGATACAGGGCTCAATGAAAAACTGTTTTTT. The whole variable domain, filled in from reference TRBV5-4 and TRBJ1-4, reads ETGVTQSPTHLIKTRGQQVTLRCSSQSGHNTVSWYQQALGQGPQFIFQYYREEENGRGNFPPRFSGLQFPNYSSELNVNALELDDSALYLCASSLDTGLNEKLFFGSGTQLSVL.